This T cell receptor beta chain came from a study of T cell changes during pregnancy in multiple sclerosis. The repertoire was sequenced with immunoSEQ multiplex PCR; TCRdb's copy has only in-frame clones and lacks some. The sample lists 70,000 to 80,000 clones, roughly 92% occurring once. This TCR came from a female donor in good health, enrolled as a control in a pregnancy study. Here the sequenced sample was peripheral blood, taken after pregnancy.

The chain's CDR3 is CASSPRETSGNTIYF. In DNA form, the CDR3 reads TGCGCCAGCAGCCCCAGGGAAACCTCTGGAAACACCATATATTTT. The chain has TRBV4-3 and TRBJ1-3; weak D call: TRBD1 (5 bases). V was cut by 4 bases and J by 0 bases, with 10 bases left in between. This CDR3 contains 15 residues. Germline V lookup: CDR1 LGHNA, CDR2 YSLEER.